The T cell receptor (beta chain) under discussion was sequenced for a study of cytomegalovirus exposure and HLA in healthy donors. As for this clone: The target antigen is unknown.

The study's findings and limits: Another analysis was done later, and it associated 16,951 TCR beta sequences with HLA alleles at 0.05 false discovery rate. When presence/absence was analysed, sequencing depth was taken to be roughly uniform across donors. Most of the TCR beta V segments (in an earlier analysis) were productive either about 87% or about 30% of the time. A missense variant in DCLRE1C was later tied to TCR beta V- and J-gene trimming.

PCR used 60 Vbeta primers and 13 Jbeta primers. Assay used: immunoSEQ multiplex PCR; TCRdb lists only in-frame clones, some missing. Of fewer than 250,000 clones listed, around 79% are singletons. Unmatched junction bases numbered 12, after V lost 6 bases and J lost 7 bases. The CDR3 spans 16 residues. Germline values: CDR1 MNHEY, CDR2 SMNVEV (reference sequence). This chain links TRBV27 with TRBJ1-6, with TRBD1 matching 7 bases. The sequencing sample was made of PBMCs. The TCR sequence derives from a male donor in good health and CMV-seropositive. The CDR3 reads CASSLEGAPRNSPLHF. The CDR3, as DNA: TGTGCCAGCAGCTTGGAGGGGGCCCCGAGGAATTCACCCCTCCACTTT.